The clone carrying this TCR beta chain was detected only a few times. The target antigen is unknown. J was trimmed by 1 base and V by 6 bases; bases with no gene match: 6. CDR1 and CDR2 from the germline V gene are SQVTM and ANQGSEA. The CDR3 runs to 14 residues. Reverse transcribing all isolated RNA meant expressed TCRB transcripts were sequenced. This table comes from immunoSEQ multiplex PCR, and its TCRdb copy is limited to in-frame clones, with some not included. Of 350,000 to 450,000 clones in the sample, roughly 12% were seen once. This entry belongs to a study of beta chain features in type 1 diabetes. Study-level points and caveats: Naive, central memory and Treg TCRB repertoires seemed to resemble each other more closely in patients than they did in healthy donors. The study found moderately but significantly shorter TCRB CDR3s in all four CD4+ subsets of Type 1 diabetes patients.

Each of the sorted populations had a purity greater than 98%. This sequence was found in a woman younger than 35 with type 1 diabetes. The chain has TRBV29-1 and TRBJ2-1, with TRBD2 identical over 7 bases. The source material was naive CD4+ T cells from blood. CDR3 sequence reads: CSVGEGASYNEQFF. The CDR3 nucleotides read TGCAGCGTGGGGGAGGGAGCTTCCTACAATGAGCAGTTCTTC.